The T cell receptor beta chain described here comes from a study of human CD4 T cells and Enterobacteriaceae (dated by TCRdb to between 2020 and 2021). The CDR3 has 11 amino acids, counting the end cysteine and phenylalanine. Here the CDR3 DNA is all that survives: 33 bases in frame from base 1. CDR1 and CDR2 (SGHVS, FQNEAQ) derive from the germline V gene. V drops 4 bases and J drops 6 bases, leaving 7 bases in between. Notes on this clone: Its antigen remains unidentified. There are no base qualities to consult, and no much larger clone falls within one base.

The research as a whole found: Reactivity of ex vivo clonotypes was inferred only by matching nucleotide sequences to CFSE-low cultures from the same donors. Ex vivo, broadly cross-reactive clonotypes appeared more expanded than specific ones, with about 55% of the 19 and about 60% of the roughly 34 in the top 5%.

Deep-level sequencing was performed on ex vivo total memory CD4+ samples, with a detection sensitivity of one cell in 200,000. The QIAamp DNA Micro Kit was used to extract genomic DNA from cell pellets, and spectrophotometry was used to check the quantity and purity of the genomic DNA. The immunoSEQ multiplex PCR assay was used to amplify the TCR Vbeta CDR3 regions. Sequencing of amplicons was performed on the Illumina HiSeq platform. The retrieved sequences were 87 nucleotides long and included the CDR3 region. On the study's bioinformatics: A clonotype was defined as a unique productive TCR Vbeta nucleotide sequence and was quantified by productive template frequency from ImmunoSEQ Analyzer V3.0. Expanded clonotypes were defined by a threshold at the top 5th percentile of each frequency-ranked repertoire. Repertoire overlap was calculated as Chao-Jaccard with the R package fossil and was visualized by nonmetric multidimensional scaling with the R package MASS. The table was pulled from immuneACCESS by TCRdb, which kept in-frame rearrangements only. Such tables lose some clones; where checked, under half of the loss comes from unresolved V genes, and the rest has no known cause. D and trimming were read from the DNA, whereas the V and J calls and clone size are those reported in that table. The sample table holds about 29,000 clones, of which approximately 80% were seen once. Together, the top ten hold 0.9% to 1% of the sample.

Memory CD4+ T cells, defined as all CD4+ cells except CD45RA+CCR7+CD95- naive cells, were FACS-sorted on a FACSAria III to over 95% purity. Blood from healthy donors came from blood donation centers in Switzerland. Positive selection with CD4 and CD14 magnetic microbeads was used to enrich total CD4+ T cells and monocytes. Before sorting, CD8+, CD14+, CD16+, CD56+, CD19+ and CD25-bright cells were excluded. In a couple of blood donors, total memory CD4+ T cells were sequenced directly ex vivo to assess in vivo expansion of bacteria-reactive clonotypes. Isolation of peripheral blood mononuclear cells from donor blood was performed with Ficoll-Paque Plus.

Sequencing was performed on memory CD4+ T cells from blood. The sample's cell subset or site label is to be understood as: total memory CD4 T cells sorted directly ex vivo, unstimulated. The chain was built from TRBV7-8 and TRBJ2-7; the D gene cannot be resolved reliably. This receptor was identified in a human donor in good health. In nucleotide form, the sequence is TGTGCCAGCAGCTCGGTGGGCGAGCAGTACTTC. This yields the protein CASSSVGEQYF. Reference TRBV7-8 and TRBJ2-7 genes cover what lies past the CDR3, so the full variable domain is GAGVSQSPRYKVAKRGQDVALRCDPISGHVSLFWYQQALGQGPEFLTYFQNEAQLDKSGLPSDRFFAERPEGSVSTLKIQRTQQEDSAVYLCASSSVGEQYFGPGTRLTVT.